This entry describes one T cell receptor beta chain. The source of the sample is a study of cytomegalovirus exposure and HLA in healthy donors. The CDR3 consists of 15 residues. Germline loops: CDR1 MNHEY, CDR2 SVGAGI. V lost 6 bases, J lost 5 bases, and 19 bases lay in between. The study ran its PCR with 60 Vbeta and 13 Jbeta primers. TCRdb keeps only in-frame clones here, not all; method: immunoSEQ multiplex PCR. Of tens of thousands of clones listed, around 83% are singletons. The sequence was collected from a woman between 18 and 29 years old in good health and CMV-seronegative. The gene calls are TRBV6-5 and TRBJ1-2; TRBD1 might be the D (5 bases). Sequencing was done on a sample of PBMCs. CDR3 nucleotide sequence: TGTGCCAGCAGACCCACCACAGGACGTCGTTATGGCTACACCTTC. Its protein is CASRPTTGRRYGYTF.